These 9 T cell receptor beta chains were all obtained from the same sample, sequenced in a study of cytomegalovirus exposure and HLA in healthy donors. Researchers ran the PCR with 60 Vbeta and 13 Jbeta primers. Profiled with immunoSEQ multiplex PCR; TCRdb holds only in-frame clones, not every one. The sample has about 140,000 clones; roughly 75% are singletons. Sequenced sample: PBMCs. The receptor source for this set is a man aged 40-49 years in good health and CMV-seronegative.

CDR3 region: CASSLTGGHTEAFF. The CDR3 nucleotides read TGTGCCAGCAGCTTGACAGGGGGCCACACTGAAGCTTTCTTT. The J gene is TRBJ1-1, the V gene TRBV5-4; 9 bases agree with TRBD1. V shed 1 base, J shed 3 bases, and the junction held 1 base outside the gene matches. The CDR3 runs 14 residues. The germline gives CDR1 SGHNT, CDR2 YYREEE (reference sequence).

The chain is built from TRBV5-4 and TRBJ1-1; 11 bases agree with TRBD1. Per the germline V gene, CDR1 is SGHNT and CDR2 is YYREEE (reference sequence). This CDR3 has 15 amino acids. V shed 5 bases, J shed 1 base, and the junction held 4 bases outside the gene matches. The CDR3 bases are TGTGCCAGCAGTGCCGGGACAGGGGGGAACACTGAAGCTTTCTTT. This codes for CASSAGTGGNTEAFF.

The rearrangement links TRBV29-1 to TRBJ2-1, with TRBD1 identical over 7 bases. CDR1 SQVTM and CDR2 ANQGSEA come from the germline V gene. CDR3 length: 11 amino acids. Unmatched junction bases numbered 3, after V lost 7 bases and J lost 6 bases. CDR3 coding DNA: TGCAGCGCCTACAGGGGCAATGAGCAGTTCTTC. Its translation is CSAYRGNEQFF.

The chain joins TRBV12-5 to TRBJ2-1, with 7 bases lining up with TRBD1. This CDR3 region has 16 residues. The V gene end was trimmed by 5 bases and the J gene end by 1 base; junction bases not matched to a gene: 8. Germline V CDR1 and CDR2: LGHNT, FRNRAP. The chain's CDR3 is CASGLHRGRSYNEQFF. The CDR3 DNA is TGTGCTAGTGGTCTCCACAGGGGAAGGTCCTACAATGAGCAGTTCTTC.

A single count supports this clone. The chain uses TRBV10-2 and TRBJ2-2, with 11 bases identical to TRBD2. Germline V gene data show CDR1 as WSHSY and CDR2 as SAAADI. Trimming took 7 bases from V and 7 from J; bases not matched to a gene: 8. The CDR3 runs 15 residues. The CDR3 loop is CASTLLAGEVGELFF. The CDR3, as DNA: TGCGCCAGCACATTACTAGCGGGGGAGGTCGGGGAGCTGTTTTTT.

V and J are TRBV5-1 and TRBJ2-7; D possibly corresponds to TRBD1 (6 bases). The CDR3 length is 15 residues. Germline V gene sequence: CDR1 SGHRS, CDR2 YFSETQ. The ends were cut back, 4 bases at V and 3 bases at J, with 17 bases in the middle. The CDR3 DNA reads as TGCGCCAGCAGCAACAGGGTACGGGGTTTCTACGAGCAGTACTTC. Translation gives CASSNRVRGFYEQYF.

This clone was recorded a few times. CDR3 protein: CASSLERGWTEAFF. CDR3 DNA sequence: TGTGCCAGCAGCTTGGAACGGGGTTGGACTGAAGCTTTCTTT. This chain connects TRBV5-6 to TRBJ1-1; D gene unclear. The CDR3 runs 14 residues. Germline assignment: CDR1 SGHDT and CDR2 YYEEEE. The V and J ends lost 0 bases and 5 bases respectively, with 11 bases between them.

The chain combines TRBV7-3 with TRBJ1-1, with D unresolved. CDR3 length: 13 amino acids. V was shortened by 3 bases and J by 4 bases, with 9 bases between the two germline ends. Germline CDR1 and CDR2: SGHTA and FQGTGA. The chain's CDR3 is CASSLAVGTEAFF. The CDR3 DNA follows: TGTGCCAGCAGCTTGGCGGTTGGCACTGAAGCTTTCTTT.

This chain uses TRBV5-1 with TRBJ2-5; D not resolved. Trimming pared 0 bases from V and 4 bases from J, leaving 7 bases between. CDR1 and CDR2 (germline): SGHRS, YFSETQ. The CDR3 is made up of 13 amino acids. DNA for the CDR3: TGCGCCAGCAGCTTGGCCGTTATAGAGACCCAGTACTTC. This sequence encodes CASSLAVIETQYF.